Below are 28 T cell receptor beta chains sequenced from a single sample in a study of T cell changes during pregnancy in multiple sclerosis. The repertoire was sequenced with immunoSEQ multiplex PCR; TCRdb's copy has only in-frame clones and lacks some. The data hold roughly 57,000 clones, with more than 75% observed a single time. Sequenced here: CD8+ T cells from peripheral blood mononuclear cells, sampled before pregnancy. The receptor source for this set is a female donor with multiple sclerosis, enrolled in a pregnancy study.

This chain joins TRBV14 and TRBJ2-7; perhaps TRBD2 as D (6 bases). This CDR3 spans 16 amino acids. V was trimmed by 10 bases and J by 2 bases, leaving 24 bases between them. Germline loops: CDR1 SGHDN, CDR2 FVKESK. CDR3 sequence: CATSPVGGSLTYEQYF. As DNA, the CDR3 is TGTGCCACCAGTCCTGTCGGGGGAAGCCTCACCTACGAGCAGTACTTC.

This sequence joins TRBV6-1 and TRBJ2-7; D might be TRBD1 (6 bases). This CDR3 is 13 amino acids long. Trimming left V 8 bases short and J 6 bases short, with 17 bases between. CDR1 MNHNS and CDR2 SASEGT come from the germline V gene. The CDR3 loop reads CASCAGDPGEQYF. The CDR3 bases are TGTGCCAGCTGTGCAGGGGATCCAGGCGAGCAGTACTTC.

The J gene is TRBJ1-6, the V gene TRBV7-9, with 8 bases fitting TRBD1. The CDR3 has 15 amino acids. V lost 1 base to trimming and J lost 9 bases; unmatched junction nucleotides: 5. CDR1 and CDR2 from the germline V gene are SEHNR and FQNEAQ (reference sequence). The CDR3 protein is CASSLGGQGVSPLHF. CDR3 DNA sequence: TGTGCCAGCAGCTTAGGCGGACAGGGAGTTTCACCCCTCCACTTT.

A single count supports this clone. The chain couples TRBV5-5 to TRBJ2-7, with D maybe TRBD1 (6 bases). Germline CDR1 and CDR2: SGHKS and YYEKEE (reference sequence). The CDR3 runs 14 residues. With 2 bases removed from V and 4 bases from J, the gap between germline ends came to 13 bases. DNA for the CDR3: TGTGCCAGCAGCTTAGGAGCAGGGGTATACGAGCAGTACTTC. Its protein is CASSLGAGVYEQYF.

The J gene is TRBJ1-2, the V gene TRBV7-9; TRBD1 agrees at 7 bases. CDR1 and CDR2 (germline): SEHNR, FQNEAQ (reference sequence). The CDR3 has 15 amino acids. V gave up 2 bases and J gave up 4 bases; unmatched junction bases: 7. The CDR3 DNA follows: TGTGCCAGCAGCTTATTTGAGACAGGGTCCTATGGCTACACCTTC. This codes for CASSLFETGSYGYTF.

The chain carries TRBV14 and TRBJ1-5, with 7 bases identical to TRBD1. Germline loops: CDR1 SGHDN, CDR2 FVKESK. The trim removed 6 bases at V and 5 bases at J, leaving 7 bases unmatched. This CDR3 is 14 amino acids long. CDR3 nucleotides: TGTGCCAGCAGTCCCACAGGGGCGGATCAGCCCCAGCATTTT. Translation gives CASSPTGADQPQHF.

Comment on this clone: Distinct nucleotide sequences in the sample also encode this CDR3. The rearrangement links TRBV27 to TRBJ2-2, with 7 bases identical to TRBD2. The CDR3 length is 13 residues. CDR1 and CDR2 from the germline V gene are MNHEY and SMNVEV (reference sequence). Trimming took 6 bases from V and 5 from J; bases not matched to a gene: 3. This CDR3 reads CASSGGGTGELFF. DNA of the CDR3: TGTGCCAGCAGCGGCGGGGGTACCGGGGAGCTGTTTTTT.

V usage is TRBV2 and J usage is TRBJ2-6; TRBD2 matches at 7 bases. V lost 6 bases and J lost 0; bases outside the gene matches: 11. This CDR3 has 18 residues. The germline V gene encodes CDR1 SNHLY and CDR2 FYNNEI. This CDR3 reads CASRWGGSFYSGANVLTF. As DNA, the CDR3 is TGTGCCAGCAGGTGGGGGGGGTCCTTCTACTCTGGGGCCAACGTCCTGACTTTC.

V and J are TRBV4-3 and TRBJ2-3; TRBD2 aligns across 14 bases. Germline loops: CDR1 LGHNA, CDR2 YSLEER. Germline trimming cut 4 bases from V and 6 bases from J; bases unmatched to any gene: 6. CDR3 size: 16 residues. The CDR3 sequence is CASSPTSGGAGDTQYF. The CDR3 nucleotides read TGCGCCAGCAGCCCGACTAGCGGGGGGGCCGGCGATACGCAGTATTTT.

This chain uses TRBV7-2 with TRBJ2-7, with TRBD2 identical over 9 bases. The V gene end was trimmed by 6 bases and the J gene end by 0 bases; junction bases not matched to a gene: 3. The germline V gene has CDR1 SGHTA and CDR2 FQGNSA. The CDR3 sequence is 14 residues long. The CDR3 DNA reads TGTGCCAGCAGGCTAGCGGGAAGCTCCTACGAGCAGTACTTC. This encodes CASRLAGSSYEQYF.

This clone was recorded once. Written as DNA, the CDR3 is TGTGCCAGCAGCTTAGGTACAGGGTCTGGCTACACCTTC. Protein product: CASSLGTGSGYTF. The V and J genes are TRBV7-9 and TRBJ1-2, with D maybe TRBD1 (6 bases). Germline V gene sequence: CDR1 SEHNR, CDR2 FQNEAQ (reference sequence). This CDR3 region has 13 residues. Trimming pared 1 base from V and 7 bases from J, leaving 10 bases between.

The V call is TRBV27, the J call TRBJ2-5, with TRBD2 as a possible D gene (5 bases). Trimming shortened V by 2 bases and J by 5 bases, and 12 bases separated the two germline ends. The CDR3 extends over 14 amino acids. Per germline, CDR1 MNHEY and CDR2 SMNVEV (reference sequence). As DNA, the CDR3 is TGTGCCAGCAGTTTAGACGGACCGGGGGAGACCCAGTACTTC. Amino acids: CASSLDGPGETQYF.

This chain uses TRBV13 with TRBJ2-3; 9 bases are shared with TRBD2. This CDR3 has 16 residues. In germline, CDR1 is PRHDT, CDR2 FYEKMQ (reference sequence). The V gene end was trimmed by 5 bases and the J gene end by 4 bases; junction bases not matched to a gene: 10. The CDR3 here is CASSPEGTSGPDTQYF. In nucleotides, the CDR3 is TGTGCCAGCAGCCCGGAGGGCACTAGCGGGCCAGATACGCAGTATTTT.

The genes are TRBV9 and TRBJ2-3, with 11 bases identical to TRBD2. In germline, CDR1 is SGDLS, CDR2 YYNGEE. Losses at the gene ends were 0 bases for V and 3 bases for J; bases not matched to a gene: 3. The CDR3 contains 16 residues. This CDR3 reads CASSVVAGGVTDTQYF. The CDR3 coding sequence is TGTGCCAGCAGCGTAGTAGCGGGGGGGGTTACAGATACGCAGTATTTT.

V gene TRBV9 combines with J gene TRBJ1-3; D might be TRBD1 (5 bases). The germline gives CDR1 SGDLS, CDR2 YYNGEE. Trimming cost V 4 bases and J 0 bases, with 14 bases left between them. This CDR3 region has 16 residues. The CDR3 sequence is CASSPGGHFSGNTIYF. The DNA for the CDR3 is TGTGCCAGCAGCCCCGGCGGACATTTCTCTGGAAACACCATATATTTT.

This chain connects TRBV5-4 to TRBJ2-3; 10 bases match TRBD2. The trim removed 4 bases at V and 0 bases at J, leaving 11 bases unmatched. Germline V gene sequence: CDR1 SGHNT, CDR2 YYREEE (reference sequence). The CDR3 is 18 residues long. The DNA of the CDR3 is TGTGCCAGCAGCCCGGACGTAACTAGCGGGGCTAGCACAGATACGCAGTATTTT. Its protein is CASSPDVTSGASTDTQYF.

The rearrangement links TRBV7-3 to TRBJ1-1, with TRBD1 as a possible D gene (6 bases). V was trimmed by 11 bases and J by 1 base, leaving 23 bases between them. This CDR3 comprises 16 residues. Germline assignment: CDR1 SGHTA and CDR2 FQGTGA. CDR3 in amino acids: CAVRGGDLSTNTEAFF. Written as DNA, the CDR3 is TGTGCCGTGAGGGGGGGGGACCTATCTACGAACACTGAAGCTTTCTTT.

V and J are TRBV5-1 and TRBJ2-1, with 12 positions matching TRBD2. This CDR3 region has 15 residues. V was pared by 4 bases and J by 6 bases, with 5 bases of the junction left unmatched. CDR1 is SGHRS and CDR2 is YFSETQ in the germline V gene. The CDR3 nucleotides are TGCGCCAGCAGCCTGACTAGCGGGGGTACCAATGAGCAGTTCTTC. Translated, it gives CASSLTSGGTNEQFF.

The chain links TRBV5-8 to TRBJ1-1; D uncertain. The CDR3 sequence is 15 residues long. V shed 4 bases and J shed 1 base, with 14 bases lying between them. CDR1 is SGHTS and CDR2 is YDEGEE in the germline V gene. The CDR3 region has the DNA TGTGCCAGCAGCCCCCCCAGAGGAGGGAACACTGAAGCTTTCTTT. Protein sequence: CASSPPRGGNTEAFF.

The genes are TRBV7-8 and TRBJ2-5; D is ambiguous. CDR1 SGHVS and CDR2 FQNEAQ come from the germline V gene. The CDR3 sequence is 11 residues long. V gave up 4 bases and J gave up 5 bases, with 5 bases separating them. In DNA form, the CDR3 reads TGTGCCAGCAGCTCCGGGGAGACCCAGTACTTC. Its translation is CASSSGETQYF.

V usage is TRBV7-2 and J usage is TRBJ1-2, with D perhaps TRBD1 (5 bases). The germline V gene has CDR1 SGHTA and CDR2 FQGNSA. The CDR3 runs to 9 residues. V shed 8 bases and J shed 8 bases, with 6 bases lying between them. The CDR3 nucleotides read TGTGCCAGCGGGGGGGGCTACACCTTC. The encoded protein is CASGGGYTF. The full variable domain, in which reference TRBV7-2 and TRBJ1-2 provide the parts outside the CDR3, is GAGVSQSPSNKVTEKGKDVELRCDPISGHTALYWYRQSLGQGLEFLIYFQGNSAPDKSGLPSDRFSAERTGGSVSTLTIQRTQQEDSAVYLCASGGGYTFGSGTRLTVV.

The CDR3 nucleotides read TGTGCCAGCTCACCCCGGACACCTCAAGAGACCCAGTACTTC. It is translated as CASSPRTPQETQYF. V and J are TRBV18 and TRBJ2-5, with D possibly being TRBD1 (5 bases). The ends were cut back, 3 bases at V and 2 bases at J, with 10 bases in the middle. The germline V gene encodes CDR1 KGHSH and CDR2 LQKENI. The CDR3 loop spans 14 amino acids.

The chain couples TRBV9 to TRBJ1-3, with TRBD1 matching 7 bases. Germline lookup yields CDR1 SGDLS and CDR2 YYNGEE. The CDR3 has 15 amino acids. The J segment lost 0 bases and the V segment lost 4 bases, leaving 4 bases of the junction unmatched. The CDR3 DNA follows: TGTGCCAGCAGCCCAAACAGGGGCTCTGGAAACACCATATATTTT. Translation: CASSPNRGSGNTIYF.

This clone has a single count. CDR3 bases: TGTGCCAGCAGCTTACCGACAGTGGACTCTGGAAACACCATATATTTT. Protein sequence: CASSLPTVDSGNTIYF. The chain recombines TRBV13 with TRBJ1-3; possible D gene TRBD1, 5 bases. Germline values: CDR1 PRHDT, CDR2 FYEKMQ (reference sequence). Trimming cost V 2 bases and J 0 bases, with 11 bases left between them. The CDR3 contains 16 residues.

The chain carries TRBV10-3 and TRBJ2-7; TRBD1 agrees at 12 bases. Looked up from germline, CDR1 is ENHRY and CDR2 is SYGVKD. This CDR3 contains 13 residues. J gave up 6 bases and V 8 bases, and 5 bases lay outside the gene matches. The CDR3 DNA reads TGTGCCATCGAGGGACAGGGGGCGGGCGAGCAGTACTTC. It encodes CAIEGQGAGEQYF.

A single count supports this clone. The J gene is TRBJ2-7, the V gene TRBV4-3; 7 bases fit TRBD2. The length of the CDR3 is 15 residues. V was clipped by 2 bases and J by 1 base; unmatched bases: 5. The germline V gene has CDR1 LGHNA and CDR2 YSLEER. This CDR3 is CASSQQPGGSYEQYF. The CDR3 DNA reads TGCGCCAGCAGCCAACAGCCCGGGGGGTCCTACGAGCAGTACTTC.

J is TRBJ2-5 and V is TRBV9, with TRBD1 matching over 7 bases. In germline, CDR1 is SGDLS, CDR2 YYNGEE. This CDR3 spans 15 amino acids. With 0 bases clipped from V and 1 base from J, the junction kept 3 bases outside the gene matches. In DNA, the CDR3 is TGTGCCAGCAGCGTAGGCCCAGGGGGCCAAGAGACCCAGTACTTC. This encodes CASSVGPGGQETQYF.

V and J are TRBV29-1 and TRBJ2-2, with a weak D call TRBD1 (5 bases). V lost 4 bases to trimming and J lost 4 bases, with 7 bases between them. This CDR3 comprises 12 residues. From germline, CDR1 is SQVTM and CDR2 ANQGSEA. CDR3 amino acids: CSVAQGTGELFF. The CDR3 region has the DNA TGCAGCGTTGCTCAGGGCACCGGGGAGCTGTTTTTT.